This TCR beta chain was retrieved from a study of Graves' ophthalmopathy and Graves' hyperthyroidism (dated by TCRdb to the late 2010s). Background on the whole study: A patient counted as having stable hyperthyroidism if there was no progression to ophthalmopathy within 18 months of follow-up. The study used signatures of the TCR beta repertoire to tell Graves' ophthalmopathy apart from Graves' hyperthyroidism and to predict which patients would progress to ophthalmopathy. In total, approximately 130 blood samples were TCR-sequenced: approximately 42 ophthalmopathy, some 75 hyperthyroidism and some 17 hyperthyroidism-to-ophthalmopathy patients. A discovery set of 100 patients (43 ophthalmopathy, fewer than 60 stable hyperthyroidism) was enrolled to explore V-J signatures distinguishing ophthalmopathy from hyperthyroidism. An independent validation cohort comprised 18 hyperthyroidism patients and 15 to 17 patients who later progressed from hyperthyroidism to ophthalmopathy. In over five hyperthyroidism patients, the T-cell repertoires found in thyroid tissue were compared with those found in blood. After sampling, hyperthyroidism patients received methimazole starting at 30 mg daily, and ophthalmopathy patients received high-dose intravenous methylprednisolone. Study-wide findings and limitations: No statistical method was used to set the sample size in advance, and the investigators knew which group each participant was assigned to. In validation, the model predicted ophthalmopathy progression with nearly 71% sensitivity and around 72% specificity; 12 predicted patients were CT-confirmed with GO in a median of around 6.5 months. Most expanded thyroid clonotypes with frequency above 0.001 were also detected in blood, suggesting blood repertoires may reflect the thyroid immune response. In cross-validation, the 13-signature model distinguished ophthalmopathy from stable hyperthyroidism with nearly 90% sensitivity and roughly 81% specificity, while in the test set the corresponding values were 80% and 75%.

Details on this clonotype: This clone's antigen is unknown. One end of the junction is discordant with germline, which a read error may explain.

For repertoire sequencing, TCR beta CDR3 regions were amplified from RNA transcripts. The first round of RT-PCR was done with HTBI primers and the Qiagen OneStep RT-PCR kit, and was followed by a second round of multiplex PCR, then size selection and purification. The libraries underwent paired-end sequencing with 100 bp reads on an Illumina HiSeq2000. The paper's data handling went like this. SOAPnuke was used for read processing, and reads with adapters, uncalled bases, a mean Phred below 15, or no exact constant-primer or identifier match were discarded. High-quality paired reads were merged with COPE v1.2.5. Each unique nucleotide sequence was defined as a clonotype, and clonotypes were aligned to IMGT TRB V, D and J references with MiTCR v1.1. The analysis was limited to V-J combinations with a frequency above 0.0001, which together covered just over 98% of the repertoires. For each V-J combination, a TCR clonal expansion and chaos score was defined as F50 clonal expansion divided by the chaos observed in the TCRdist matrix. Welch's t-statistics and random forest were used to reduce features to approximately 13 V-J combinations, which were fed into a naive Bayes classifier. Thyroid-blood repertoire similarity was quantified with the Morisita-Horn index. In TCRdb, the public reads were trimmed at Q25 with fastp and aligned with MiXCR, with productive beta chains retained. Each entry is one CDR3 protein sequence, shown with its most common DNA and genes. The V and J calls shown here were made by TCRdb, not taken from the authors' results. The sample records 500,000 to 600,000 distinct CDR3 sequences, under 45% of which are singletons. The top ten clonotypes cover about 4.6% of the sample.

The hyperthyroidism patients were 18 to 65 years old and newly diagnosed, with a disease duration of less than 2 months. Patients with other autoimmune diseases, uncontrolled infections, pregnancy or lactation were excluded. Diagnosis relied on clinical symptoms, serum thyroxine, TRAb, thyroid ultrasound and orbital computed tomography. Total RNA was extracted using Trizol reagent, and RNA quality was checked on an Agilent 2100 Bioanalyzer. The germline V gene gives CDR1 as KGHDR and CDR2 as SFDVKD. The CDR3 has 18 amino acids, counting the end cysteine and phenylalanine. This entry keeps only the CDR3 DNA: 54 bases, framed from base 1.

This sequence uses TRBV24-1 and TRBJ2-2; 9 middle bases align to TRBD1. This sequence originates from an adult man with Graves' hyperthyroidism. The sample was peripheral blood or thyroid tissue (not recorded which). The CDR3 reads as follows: CAASDRGQGITDTGELFF. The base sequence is TGCGCCGCCAGTGACCGGGGACAGGGCATTACCGACACCGGGGAGCTGTTTTTT.